This TCR beta chain stems from a study of cytomegalovirus exposure and HLA in healthy donors. Concerning this clone itself: As yet, its antigen is unknown.

CDR1 SGHRS and CDR2 YFSETQ come from the germline V gene. V dropped 0 bases and J dropped 8; count of bases not matched to a gene: 10. The length of the CDR3 is 16 residues. Though probably carrying unrecorded immune exposures, donors were nominally healthy at sampling. Use of 60 Vbeta and 13 Jbeta primers characterized the PCR. Repertoires were generated with immunoSEQ multiplex PCR, while TCRdb's copy carries only in-frame clones and drops some. There are about 120,000 clones in the sample; approximately 80% occur only once, and roughly 3.9% lies in the top ten. Overall study results and limits: 87-base-pair reads could not separate some V segments, including TRBV6-2 and TRBV6-3. DRB1 showed the most TCR associations and HLA-C the fewest in a later analysis, as rates varied by HLA locus.

The sequence was obtained from a woman aged 25 to 39 in good health and CMV-seronegative. This rearrangement joins TRBV5-1 to TRBJ2-1, with TRBD2 matching 8 bases. Sequencing used PBMCs. CDR3 nucleotide sequence: TGCGCCAGCAGCTTGGCTCCGGGAGGGCCTGTTTATGAGCAGTTCTTC. This sequence encodes CASSLAPGGPVYEQFF.